These 32 T cell receptor beta chains share one sample of origin, sequenced in a study of T cells in Graves' hyperthyroidism and ophthalmopathy. The source material, RNA transcripts, was used to amplify TCR beta CDR3 regions. The HTBI primer set was used in a first-round RT-PCR of the TCR CDR3. TCRdb ran MiXCR on the multiplex PCR reads and lists one entry per CDR3 protein. Of under 250,000 distinct CDR3 sequences detected, roughly 17% appear once; the ten largest clones hold approximately 50%. Sequencing was done on a sample of blood. The source of these receptors is a man aged 45-65 years with Graves' hyperthyroidism.

There are a few counts of this clonotype. The gene calls are TRBV6-1 and TRBJ2-7; 11 bases map to TRBD1. V trimming: 5 bases; J trimming: 6 bases; junction bases outside the gene matches: 3. CDR1 is MNHNS, CDR2 SASEGT, per germline. This CDR3 has 13 residues. CDR3 DNA sequence: TGTGCCAGCAGTAAGGGACAGGGGGGCGAGCAGTACTTC. It is translated as CASSKGQGGEQYF.

J is TRBJ1-4 and V is TRBV4-1; D remains ambiguous. Germline V gene data show CDR1 as MGHRA and CDR2 as YSYEKL. CDR3 length: 11 residues. Between the trimmed V and J ends, which lost 6 bases and 5 bases, there was a span of 4 bases. Written as DNA, the CDR3 is TGCGCCAGCAGGGCCAATGAAAAACTGTTTTTT. Translated: CASRANEKLFF.

This clonotype has a single count. A much larger clonotype is one base distant, so this may be a read error. The gene calls are TRBV6-1 and TRBJ1-5; D may be TRBD1 (5 bases). Germline CDR1 and CDR2: MNHNS and SASEGT. This CDR3 contains 14 residues. The CDR3 loop reads CAGSTEGVNQPQHF. The CDR3 DNA follows: TGTGCCGGCAGCACTGAAGGGGTCAATCAGCCCCAGCATTTT.

Ten or more counts support this clonotype. The CDR3 loop is CASRSLPYEQYF. CDR3 nucleotides: TGTGCCAGCAGGTCCCTTCCCTACGAGCAGTACTTC. This chain joins TRBV28 and TRBJ2-7; D is undetermined. V was pared by 6 bases and J by 2 bases, with 8 bases between. Germline CDR1 is MDHEN and CDR2 is SYDVKM. This CDR3 region has 12 residues.

In this sample, this clonotype turned up many times. The chain uses TRBV28 and TRBJ2-7, with D perhaps assigned TRBD1 or TRBD2 (5 bases each). Germline V lookup: CDR1 MDHEN, CDR2 SYDVKM. The CDR3 length is 16 residues. The ends were cut back, 8 bases at V and 3 bases at J, with 23 bases in the middle. The CDR3 is CASPRYRDQAHYEQYF. In DNA, the CDR3 is TGTGCCAGCCCTAGGTATCGGGACCAAGCCCACTACGAGCAGTACTTC.

V and J are TRBV5-6 and TRBJ2-5, with 7 bases identical to TRBD2. The trim removed 0 bases at V and 5 bases at J, leaving 10 bases unmatched. CDR3 length equals 16 residues. Germline V gene data show CDR1 as SGHDT and CDR2 as YYEEEE. The CDR3 is CASSLGTSVSSETQYF. The CDR3 bases are TGTGCCAGCAGCTTGGGTACTAGCGTAAGTTCGGAGACCCAGTACTTC. Supplemented by reference TRBV5-6 and TRBJ2-5, the full variable domain reads DAGVTQSPTHLIKTRGQQVTLRCSPKSGHDTVSWYQQALGQGPQFIFQYYEEEERQRGNFPDRFSGHQFPNYSSELNVNALLLGDSALYLCASSLGTSVSSETQYFGPGTRLLVL.

Comment on this clonotype: No conserved phenylalanine or tryptophan is present at the end of the CDR3, so a read error is the likely explanation. The V and J genes are TRBV6-2 or TRBV6-3 and TRBJ2-5; a possible D gene is TRBD2 (5 bases). The length of the CDR3 is 16 residues. V shed 11 bases and J shed 4 bases, with 26 bases lying between them. Germline V lookup: CDR1 MNHEY, CDR2 SVGEGT. The CDR3 reads CARLKERQTIRETQYS. CDR3 nucleotides: TGTGCCCGACTAAAAGAGCGACAAACTATCCGAGAGACCCAGTACTCC.

This clonotype was seen ten or more times. The CDR3 sequence is CATSGPLPGGGYGYTF. The CDR3 DNA is TGTGCCACCAGTGGCCCCCTCCCCGGGGGCGGCTACGGCTACACCTTC. This chain connects TRBV24-1 to TRBJ1-2; possible D gene TRBD1, 6 bases. The V end was cut by 5 bases, the J end by 8 bases, with 23 bases between. This CDR3 contains 16 residues. Germline V gives CDR1 KGHDR, CDR2 SFDVKD.

This clonotype was observed at least ten times. This chain links TRBV7-9 with TRBJ1-1, with D perhaps TRBD1 (5 bases). Germline CDR1 is SEHNR and CDR2 is FQNEAQ (reference sequence). This CDR3 contains 14 residues. V was trimmed by 4 bases and J by 1 base, leaving 10 bases between them. The DNA of the CDR3 is TGTGCCAGCAGCTCAGAGGGGAGGAACACTGAAGCTTTCTTT. This gives the protein CASSSEGRNTEAFF. Using reference TRBV7-9 and TRBJ1-1 for the parts outside the CDR3, the full variable domain is DTGVSQNPRHKITKRGQNVTFRCDPISEHNRLYWYRQTLGQGPEFLTYFQNEAQLEKSRLLSDRFSAERPKGSFSTLEIQRTEQGDSAMYLCASSSEGRNTEAFFGQGTRLTVV.

CDR3 loop: CASSLSSYGTGELFF. CDR3 sequence (DNA): TGTGCCAGCAGTTTAAGTTCATATGGGACCGGGGAGCTGTTTTTT. The chain has TRBV27 and TRBJ2-2; D unclear. V shed 2 bases and J shed 5 bases, with 12 bases lying between them. The V gene's germline CDR1 is MNHEY and CDR2 SMNVEV (reference sequence). This CDR3 spans 15 amino acids.

This clonotype appeared many times. CDR3 amino acids: CASSPHVGGASTDTQYF. The CDR3 region has the DNA TGTGCCAGCAGCCCCCATGTGGGGGGAGCTAGCACAGATACGCAGTATTTT. The chain carries TRBV7-2 and TRBJ2-3, with D perhaps matching TRBD2 (6 bases). This CDR3 spans 17 amino acids. Trimming shortened V by 5 bases and J by 0 bases, and 18 bases separated the two germline ends. Looked up from germline, CDR1 is SGHTA and CDR2 is FQGNSA.

In this sample, this clonotype turned up many times. The chain uses TRBV2 and TRBJ2-3, with TRBD2 matching over 7 bases. V dropped 5 bases and J dropped 2; count of bases not matched to a gene: 7. The germline CDR1 and CDR2 sequences are SNHLY and FYNNEI. This CDR3 comprises 15 residues. The CDR3 DNA follows: TGTGCCAGCAGTCGACTAGCAGGAAACACAGATACGCAGTATTTT. It encodes CASSRLAGNTDTQYF.

DNA of the CDR3: TGCGCCAGCAGCCAAGTAGGGATTCTAGAGGAAAAACTGTTTTTT. Protein product: CASSQVGILEEKLFF. The chain carries TRBV4-1 and TRBJ1-4; D gene uncertain. The germline V gene encodes CDR1 MGHRA and CDR2 YSYEKL. V was trimmed by 1 base and J by 8 bases, leaving 14 bases between them. The CDR3 is made up of 15 amino acids.

The chain carries TRBV6-2 or TRBV6-3 and TRBJ1-5; D is undetermined. Trimming shortened V by 0 bases and J by 2 bases, and 8 bases separated the two germline ends. There are 15 residues in the CDR3. CDR1 is MNHEY and CDR2 is SVGEGT in the germline V gene. Written as DNA, the CDR3 is TGTGCCAGCAGTTACTCGAAGGCCGGCAATCAGCCCCAGCATTTT. Amino acid sequence: CASSYSKAGNQPQHF.

The CDR3 nucleotides read TGTGCCATCAGACCGGGGGCCGGAGAGCAGTACTTC. Protein product: CAIRPGAGEQYF. V is TRBV10-3 and J is TRBJ2-7; D may be TRBD1 or TRBD2 (6 bases each). The germline gives CDR1 ENHRY, CDR2 SYGVKD. V was shortened by 6 bases and J by 7 bases, with 13 bases between the two germline ends. The CDR3 has 12 residues.

This clonotype has at least ten counts. The gene calls are TRBV20-1 and TRBJ1-4; weak D call: TRBD1 (6 bases). CDR1 DFQATT and CDR2 SNEGSKA come from the germline V gene (reference sequence). V lost 3 bases to trimming and J lost 7 bases, with 15 bases between them. This CDR3 has 14 residues. The CDR3 loop reads CSASGFRGVEKLFF. The CDR3 DNA sequence: TGCAGTGCTAGTGGGTTCAGGGGTGTTGAAAAACTGTTTTTT.

This clonotype has only a few counts. The chain joins TRBV28 to TRBJ2-2, with D possibly being TRBD2 (5 bases). The V gene's germline CDR1 is MDHEN and CDR2 SYDVKM. The V gene lost 6 bases and the J gene lost 5 bases, with 16 bases spanning the gap. The CDR3 consists of 15 residues. The CDR3, as DNA: TGTGCCAGCAGCCTATTGAGGGTAGCAACCGGGGAGCTGTTTTTT. Protein product: CASSLLRVATGELFF.

Comment on this clonotype: A much more abundant neighbour one base away suggests this may be a read error. The V call is TRBV11-2, the J call TRBJ2-7, with 7 bases fitting TRBD2. The end of the DNA aligns better with TRBJ2-1, so the J call may be wrong. Per the germline V gene, CDR1 is SGHAT and CDR2 is FQNNGV. CDR3 length equals 16 residues. DNA of the CDR3: TGTGCCAGCAGCTCGCTTAAGAGCGGGAACCTCTACGAGCAGTTCTTC. This sequence encodes CASSSLKSGNLYEQFF.

This clonotype turned up a few times. The V call is TRBV9, the J call TRBJ2-7; 7 nucleotides match TRBD1. V shed 3 bases, J shed 3 bases, and the junction held 6 bases outside the gene matches. The CDR3 consists of 14 residues. CDR1 is SGDLS, CDR2 YYNGEE, per germline. The CDR3 DNA reads as TGTGCCAGCAGCGGCGGACAGGATATCTACGAGCAGTACTTC. It specifies CASSGGQDIYEQYF. Full variable domain (remainder filled in from reference TRBV9 and TRBJ2-7): DSGVTQTPKHLITATGQRVTLRCSPRSGDLSVYWYQQSLDQGLQFLIQYYNGEERAKGNILERFSAQQFPDLHSELNLSSLELGDSALYFCASSGGQDIYEQYFGPGTRLTVT.

This clonotype was recorded many times. V and J are TRBV3-1 and TRBJ1-1, with 12 bases lining up with TRBD1. The V gene's germline CDR1 is LGHDT and CDR2 YNNKEL (reference sequence). The CDR3 covers 17 residues. Trimming took 4 bases from V and 4 from J; bases not matched to a gene: 10. CDR3: CASSPRDRGRLGTEAFF. CDR3 nucleotide sequence: TGTGCCAGCAGCCCCCGGGACAGGGGGCGCCTCGGCACTGAAGCTTTCTTT. Looking up the rest from reference TRBV3-1 and TRBJ1-1 gives the full variable domain: DTAVSQTPKYLVTQMGNDKSIKCEQNLGHDTMYWYKQDSKKFLKIMFSYNNKELIINETVPNRFSPKSPDKAHLNLHINSLELGDSAVYFCASSPRDRGRLGTEAFFGQGTRLTVV.

This chain joins TRBV4-1 and TRBJ2-4, with a weak D call TRBD2 (6 bases). The V and J ends lost 3 bases and 4 bases respectively, with 16 bases between them. The length of the CDR3 is 16 residues. Germline V gene data show CDR1 as MGHRA and CDR2 as YSYEKL. CDR3 DNA sequence: TGCGCCAGCAGCCACCCCCCCCCGGGGGTTAAAAACATTCAGTACTTC. Its protein is CASSHPPPGVKNIQYF.

This clonotype occurred many times. The gene calls are TRBV6-2 or TRBV6-3 and TRBJ2-7; D possibly corresponds to TRBD1 (5 bases). CDR1 is MNHEY, CDR2 SVGEGT, per germline. V was trimmed by 5 bases and J by 2 bases, leaving 16 bases between them. CDR3 length: 15 residues. CDR3 protein: CASSRTGSLTYEQYF. DNA of the CDR3: TGTGCCAGCAGTCGCACAGGAAGCCTAACCTACGAGCAGTACTTC.

This clonotype was counted ten times or more. This chain connects TRBV11-3 to TRBJ2-5; tentatively, D is TRBD1 (6 bases). The V and J ends lost 5 bases and 5 bases respectively, with 12 bases between them. Germline CDR1 and CDR2: SGHNT and YENEEA. CDR3 length equals 13 residues. CDR3 amino acids: CASSRTVGETQYF. The CDR3 DNA sequence: TGTGCCAGCAGCCGGACAGTCGGGGAGACCCAGTACTTC. The full variable domain, with the rest looked up from reference TRBV11-3 and TRBJ2-5, is EAGVVQSPRYKIIEKKQPVAFWCNPISGHNTLYWYLQNLGQGPELLIRYENEEAVDDSQLPKDRFSAERLKGVDSTLKIQPAELGDSAVYLCASSRTVGETQYFGPGTRLLVL.

This clonotype was seen a handful of times. J is TRBJ2-7 and V is TRBV19; no clear D. CDR1 LNHDA and CDR2 SQIVND come from the germline V gene (reference sequence). Trimming shortened V by 5 bases and J by 5 bases, and 7 bases separated the two germline ends. CDR3 length: 11 amino acids. CDR3 DNA sequence: TGTGCCAGTAGTTTGGGCCACGAGCAGTACTTC. Translating it yields CASSLGHEQYF.

The chain recombines TRBV29-1 with TRBJ2-7; 7 bases are shared with TRBD2. The germline V gene encodes CDR1 SQVTM and CDR2 ANQGSEA. The J segment lost 2 bases and the V segment lost 4 bases, leaving 11 bases of the junction unmatched. The CDR3 contains 15 residues. The CDR3 region is CSVVGGSRNAYEQYF. CDR3 nucleotides: TGCAGCGTTGTGGGGGGGAGTAGAAACGCCTACGAGCAGTACTTC.

This rearrangement joins TRBV7-9 to TRBJ2-1; tentative D call: TRBD1 (6 bases). Germline assignment: CDR1 SEHNR and CDR2 FQNEAQ (reference sequence). CDR3 length: 13 residues. V was clipped by 4 bases and J by 12 bases, with 16 bases between them. CDR3 sequence (DNA): TGTGCCAGCAGCTGGACACAGGGATTTGGGCAGTTCTTC. It codes for CASSWTQGFGQFF.

The chain employs TRBV29-1 and TRBJ2-4; D is undetermined. This CDR3 spans 13 amino acids. The V gene lost 5 bases and the J gene lost 0 bases, with 8 bases spanning the gap. Germline loops: CDR1 SQVTM, CDR2 ANQGSEA. CDR3 loop: CSVMDLAKNIQYF. Here the CDR3 DNA reads TGCAGCGTTATGGACCTAGCCAAAAACATTCAGTACTTC.

This clonotype was seen repeatedly, ten times or more. This chain links TRBV7-2 with TRBJ2-1; 7 bases agree with TRBD2. The V and J ends lost 5 bases and 3 bases, in that order; junction bases with no gene match: 10. Looked up from germline, CDR1 is SGHTA and CDR2 is FQGNSA. The CDR3 totals 16 residues. Written as DNA, the CDR3 is TGTGCCAGCAGCCCCGGTTCTAGCGGATACTACAATGAGCAGTTCTTC. Protein product: CASSPGSSGYYNEQFF.

This clonotype was counted at least ten times. The rearrangement joins TRBV10-2 to TRBJ2-3; 7 nucleotides agree with TRBD2. V shed 6 bases and J 6 bases; nucleotides not matched to a gene: 15. The length of the CDR3 is 16 residues. Germline lookup yields CDR1 WSHSY and CDR2 SAAADI. For the CDR3, the DNA is TGCGCCAGCAGAGAGGGAGCGGGAAGGGGAGTGGATACGCAGTATTTT. This translates into CASREGAGRGVDTQYF.

The table lists this clonotype with many counts. This chain links TRBV6-1 with TRBJ2-7; the D gene is possibly TRBD1 (6 bases). This CDR3 is 15 amino acids long. V lost 7 bases to trimming and J lost 0 bases, with 16 bases between them. Germline V gives CDR1 MNHNS, CDR2 SASEGT. As DNA, the CDR3 is TGTGCCAGCACCTTCCGGGACAAGAGCTCCTACGAGCAGTACTTC. Its protein product is CASTFRDKSSYEQYF.

On this clonotype: Given a much more abundant clone one base away, this may be a read error. The V gene is TRBV7-2, the J gene TRBJ1-2; D is perhaps TRBD1 (6 bases). Germline loops: CDR1 SGHTA, CDR2 FQGNSA. V gave up 5 bases and J gave up 12 bases, with 22 bases separating them. The CDR3 has 14 amino acids. The CDR3 region is CASSAHGQKGGHTF. CDR3 in DNA: TGTGCCAGCAGCGCACATGGACAGAAGGGAGGCCACACCTTC.

In its sample, this clonotype was seen a few times. The chain joins TRBV7-9 to TRBJ2-7; possible D gene TRBD1, 5 bases. V lost 7 bases to trimming and J lost 1 base, with 8 bases between them. The CDR3 has 12 residues. CDR1 and CDR2 from the germline V gene are SEHNR and FQNEAQ (reference sequence). The CDR3 coding sequence is TGTGCCAGCAACTACAGGTCCTACGAGCAGTACTTC. It translates to CASNYRSYEQYF.